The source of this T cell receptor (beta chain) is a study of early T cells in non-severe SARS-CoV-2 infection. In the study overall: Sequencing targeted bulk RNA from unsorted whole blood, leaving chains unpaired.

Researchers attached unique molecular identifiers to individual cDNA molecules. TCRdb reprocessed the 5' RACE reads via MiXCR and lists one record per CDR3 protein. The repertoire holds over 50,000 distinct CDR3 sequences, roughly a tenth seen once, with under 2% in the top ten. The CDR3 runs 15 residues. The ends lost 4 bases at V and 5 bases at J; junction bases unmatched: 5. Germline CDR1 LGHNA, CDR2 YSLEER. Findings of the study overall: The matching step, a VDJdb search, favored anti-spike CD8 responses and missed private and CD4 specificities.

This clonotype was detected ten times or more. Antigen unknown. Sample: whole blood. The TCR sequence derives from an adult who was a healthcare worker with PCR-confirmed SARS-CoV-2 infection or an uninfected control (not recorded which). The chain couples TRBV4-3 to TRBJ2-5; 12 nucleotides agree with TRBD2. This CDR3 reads CASSPRTSGVETQYF. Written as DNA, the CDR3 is TGCGCCAGCAGCCCGAGGACTAGCGGGGTTGAGACCCAGTACTTC.